This T cell receptor beta chain was identified in a study of shared clonotypes between healthy human individuals (TCRdb year 2020). About the study as a whole: The cohort included three men and a couple of women between 18 and 49 years of age. For each donor, three plates each were used for CD4 naive and CD4 memory, two plates were used for CD8 naive, and one plate was used for CD8 memory. Blood TCR repertoires of about 5 healthy adults were deeply sequenced to estimate repertoire size and the extent of clonotype sharing between individuals. Different laboratories and diverse techniques were used to prepare libraries and sequence TCR repertoires, to increase sequencing depth and limit assay-specific biases. Leukapheresis yielded between about 0.9 and 9.5 billion PBMCs per donor.

From the cysteine up to the phenylalanine, the CDR3 has a length of 15 residues. The CDR3 DNA has 45 bases and is translated from base 1. The trim is 0 bases for V and 1 base for J, with a gap of 7 bases between the germline ends. For CDR1 and CDR2, the germline V gene lists SGHTA and FQGNSA. Using the deep immunoSEQ assay, TCR CDR3 regions were amplified from genomic DNA by multiplex PCR. Genomic DNA extracted from each cell subset was distributed evenly over all wells of several immunoSEQ 96-well plates, and each plate served as one replicate. Each replicate PCR for sorted subsets received about 220 ng genomic DNA, equal to about 29,000 T cell genomes. Purified libraries were measured with a Qubit 3.0 fluorometer, size-checked on a Bioanalyzer 2100, and measured again with the KAPA Library Quantification kit. Each immunoSEQ 96-well plate was sequenced on its own single-read 150-cycle Illumina NextSeq 550 flow cell. As for how the authors treated the data: Because the immunoSEQ output held only junctional sequences and lacked quality scores, the filtering could not match the filtering applied to full-length reads. Sequences were annotated with PyIR, a Python wrapper for IgBLAST v1.9, using IMGT germline references to assign V/J genes and CDR3. Reads were filtered out if the reads had weak V/J assignments (E-value above 1e-6), no CDR3, stop codons, out-of-frame junctions, or ambiguous translated residues. V3J clonotypes were defined by identical inferred V gene, J gene, and CDR3 amino acid sequence. Percentage overlap between repertoires was calculated by dividing the number of shared unique clonotypes by the size of the smaller repertoire. RTK rarefaction, the Chao1 estimator, and Recon v2.1 estimates of unobserved clonotypes were used to assess repertoire richness. OLGA was used to compute generation probabilities for all TCRbeta clonotypes that the gDNA method yielded from a handful of donors. The immuneACCESS repertoire file appears here via TCRdb, limited to in-frame rearrangements. These files lack a portion of the clones; in checked studies, under half of the deficit traces to unresolved V genes, and the cause of the others is not known. V and J calls and clone size are given by that table; D and trimming were obtained from the DNA. Within this sample are 2 million to 3 million clones, with more than 85% of them counted one time only. The ten top clones hold approximately 0.35% of the sample.

The donors were healthy, HIV-negative adults who had no recently reported acute infections or vaccinations. All donors were Caucasian adults living in Nashville, Tennessee, USA. CD4+ T cells were enriched by magnetic negative selection; naive cells were then positively selected on CD45RA, and the negative fraction formed the memory subset. Blood was collected by leukapheresis, and PBMCs were isolated by Ficoll-Histopaque density gradient centrifugation and then cryopreserved in liquid nitrogen vapor phase. Analytical flow cytometry was used to check the purity and quantity of each magnetically sorted T cell population. Each sorted fraction had its genomic DNA isolated and then quantified by UV absorbance on a Nanodrop 2000c. The table lists this clone with a count of one. There is no known antigen for this receptor. No base quality values were provided; no much bigger clone lies one nucleotide off. This specimen includes other DNA sequences encoding the same CDR3.

Summary of the overall study and its limitations: Naive subsets generally had larger estimated clonotype richness than memory subsets did. Even with the large sequencing depth, rarefaction of the sorted-subset datasets indicated that sequencing was incomplete. Sharing across a handful of donors was observed for roughly 5.4% of naive CD4, 3.5% of naive CD8, 2% to 2.5% of memory CD4, and approximately 0.41% of memory CD8 clonotypes. Pairwise subsampling indicated that sequencing depth was expected to affect the degree of clonotype sharing among donors. The genetic and exposure-history diversity represented was limited by the small number of donors. Compared with non-shared clonotypes, the clonotypes found in all four sorted-subset donors had higher generation probabilities. Only blood was sampled, and tissue TCR repertoires likely differ from those in blood.

This TCR was sampled from a man between 18 and 35 years old in good health. Some clones in this sample may be carry-over from other donors' samples. This sequence uses TRBV7-2 and TRBJ2-1; no D gene call is confident. The source material was naive CD4+ T cells from PBMCs. In the paper's terms, the cell subset or site label means: CD45RA+ positively selected. The nucleotide sequence is TGTGCCAGCAGCTTAGCCGGAAGTTCCTACAATGAGCAGTTCTTC. It is translated as CASSLAGSSYNEQFF.